This T cell receptor (beta chain) emerged from a study of T cell responses to AZD1222 COVID-19 vaccine. General study points: Clonal diversity was possibly underestimated, and white British individuals and females predominated among donors. All repertoire sampling was performed exclusively after the peak T cell response. Spike-wide coverage was observed for vaccine-associated CD4 TCRs, with dominant responses at 160-218 and 743-854.

The V end was cut by 0 bases, the J end by 5 bases, with 7 bases between. Per germline, CDR1 LNHNV and CDR2 YYDKDF (reference sequence). This CDR3 comprises 13 residues. Profiled with immunoSEQ multiplex PCR; TCRdb holds only in-frame clones, not every one. This sample has about 130,000 clones, with around 90% found just once. This clone occurred a few times. Its cognate antigen is unknown. V usage is TRBV15 and J usage is TRBJ1-2, with D hard to call. This sample comprised peripheral blood, obtained on day 0 of AZD1222 vaccination. The clonotype was recovered from an adult in good health. The CDR3 DNA sequence: TGTGCCACCAGCAGAGACGGACCTTATGGCTACACCTTC. This sequence encodes CATSRDGPYGYTF.